This T cell receptor beta chain was profiled in a study of blood T cell repertoires in COVID-19 (TCRdb year 2020). About the study as a whole: Samples from collaborators originated in the United States, Italy and Spain and spanned both the acute and convalescent phases of COVID-19. The material from the prospective study consisted of cDNA or gDNA derived from T cells, B-cell-depleted T cells, or PBMCs. The dataset comprised deeply sampled blood TCRbeta repertoires from subjects exposed to, actively infected with, or recovered from COVID-19. The repertoires were released in a freely available public database meant as a resource for research on the immune response to SARS-CoV-2. The samples were drawn from two sources: the first 160 participants of the ongoing ImmuneRACE study, and about 1,300 subjects contributed by 6 global collaborators. The sample metadata nearly always contained a de-identified subject ID, COVID-19 status, age in years and sex. Where available, HLA class I and class II types were taken from metadata supplied by the sample provider and were not determined by assay-based typing.

The sample holds one count of this clone. Its binding antigen is unknown. No qualities accompany the bases; no much larger clone lies one base away. TCRbeta CDR3 regions were amplified from genomic DNA using the immunoSEQ Assay, a bias-controlled multiplex PCR. Under the source paper's analysis protocol: The number of nucleated cells in each sample was estimated from the amplification of reference gene primers within the assay. Sequence reads were collapsed and filtered to measure the absolute abundance of every unique TCRbeta CDR3 rearrangement. For each sample, productive Simpson clonality was calculated as the square root of Simpson's diversity index across productive rearrangements. TCRdb retrieved this table from immuneACCESS and kept in-frame rearrangements only. Not all clones are present; in checked studies, unresolved V genes account for under half, and no reason is known for the remainder. The V and J calls and clone size come from that table; D and trimming were worked out from the DNA. This sample holds approximately 380,000 clones; just over 90% were observed only once. The ten largest clonotypes hold around 0.94% of the sample.

CDR3 length: 12 amino acids, cysteine to phenylalanine. CDR3 DNA only is kept here, 36 bases in frame from base 1. V is pared back by 3 bases and J by 7 bases, with 12 bases lying between the germline termini. According to the germline V gene (reference sequence), CDR1 reads GTSNPN and CDR2 reads SVGIG. In the prospective study, participants were about 18 to 95 years old, resided in fewer than 25 geographic areas of the United States, and were enrolled through a virtual design. To assign participants to cohorts, the prospective study relied on clinical history that participants themselves reported in a screening survey and a study questionnaire. Exposed participants had been in contact with someone with a PCR-confirmed or clinician-diagnosed COVID-19 case within 2 weeks of study entry. In the prospective study, whole blood, serum and a nasopharyngeal or oropharyngeal swab were collected from each participant by mobile phlebotomists. Over a roughly 2-month period, participants in the prospective study had the option of providing additional blood draws and questionnaires. Before DNA extraction, blood samples from the prospective study were shipped at room temperature or frozen.

What the work shows at the level of the full study, not this receptor alone: Clinical and demographic metadata were provided uncurated, with the amount varying by source and participant.

The chain links TRBV30 with TRBJ1-2; no confident D gene assignment can be made. Sequencing was performed on PBMCs or T cells enriched from blood (not recorded which). The origin of this receptor is a woman in her 40s who had been exposed to COVID-19. CDR3 sequence: CAWSVGRSGYTF. The sequenced DNA is TGTGCCTGGAGCGTGGGTAGGAGTGGCTACACCTTC.